The clone carrying this T cell receptor beta chain was observed a few times. Its antigen is still unknown. The V end was cut by 9 bases, the J end by 8 bases, with 16 bases between. The CDR3 extends over 12 amino acids. Germline values: CDR1 MNHEY, CDR2 SVGAGI. Unique molecular identifiers featured in each of the TCR beta cDNA libraries. TCRdb called the PCR reads again in MiXCR, with one record for every CDR3 protein. The sample holds fewer than 600,000 distinct CDR3 sequences, under 55% seen once. The record originates from a study of post-analysis software for immune sequencing data. Overall study: Patients with relapsing-remitting, secondary progressive and progressive-relapsing multiple sclerosis courses were all represented.

Findings and limits, study-wide: Significantly lower normalized Chao1 diversity was seen in multiple sclerosis patients than in controls. In patients, 4 to 6 TRBV segments were more frequent than in controls, with TRBV5-6, TRBV5-1 and TRBV20-1 among them.

The sample comprised blood. The chain links TRBV6-5 to TRBJ1-2; no definite D call. This sequence was found in a girl between 10 and 17 years old with multiple sclerosis. The CDR3 coding sequence is TGTGCCAGTCAAGAACCCTGGGGAGGCTACACCTTC. Residues: CASQEPWGGYTF.